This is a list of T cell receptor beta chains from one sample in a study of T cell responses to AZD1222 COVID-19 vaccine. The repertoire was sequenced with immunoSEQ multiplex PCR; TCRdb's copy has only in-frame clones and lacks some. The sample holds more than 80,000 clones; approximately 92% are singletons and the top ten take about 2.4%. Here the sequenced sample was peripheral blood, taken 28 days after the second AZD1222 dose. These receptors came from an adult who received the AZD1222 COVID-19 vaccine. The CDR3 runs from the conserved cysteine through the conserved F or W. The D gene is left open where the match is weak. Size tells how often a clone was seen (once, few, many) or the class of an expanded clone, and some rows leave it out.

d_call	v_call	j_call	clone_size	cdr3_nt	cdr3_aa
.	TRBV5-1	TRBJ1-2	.	TGCGCCAGCAGCTTGGTGGGTGACTATGGCTACACCTTC	CASSLVGDYGYTF
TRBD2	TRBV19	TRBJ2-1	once	TGTGCCAGTACCCTAAGCGGGGGGTCCTACAATGAGCAGTTCTTC	CASTLSGGSYNEQFF
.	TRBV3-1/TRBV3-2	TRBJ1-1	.	TGTGCCAGCAGCCAAATGACAGGCATGAACACTGAAGCTTTCTTT	CASSQMTGMNTEAFF
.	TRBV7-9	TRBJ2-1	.	TGTGCCAGCAGCTTAGGTGTGGGACTCTACAATGAGCAGTTCTTC	CASSLGVGLYNEQFF
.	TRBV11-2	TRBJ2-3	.	TGTGCCAGCAGCTTTGCCTCGAGCACAGATACGCAGTATTTT	CASSFASSTDTQYF
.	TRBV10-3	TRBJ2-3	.	TGTGCCATCAGTGGGGGGACAGATACGCAGTATTTT	CAISGGTDTQYF
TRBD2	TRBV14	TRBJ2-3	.	TGTGCCAGCTCGGGACTAGCGGGAGGGCCAGGCACAGATACGCAGTATTTT	CASSGLAGGPGTDTQYF
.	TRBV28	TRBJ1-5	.	TGTGCCAGCAGCCTGGCGGGACACAATCAGCCCCAGCATTTT	CASSLAGHNQPQHF
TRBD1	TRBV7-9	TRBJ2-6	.	TGTGCCAGCAGCTCGGGATGGGACAGATTATCTGGGGCCAACGTCCTGACTTTC	CASSSGWDRLSGANVLTF
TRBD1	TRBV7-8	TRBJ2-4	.	TGTGCCAGCAGCACCTGGGACAGTAAAAACATTCAGTACTTC	CASSTWDSKNIQYF
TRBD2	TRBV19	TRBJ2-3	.	TGTGCCAGTAGTACAGGACTAGCGGTGCTGACCGCAGATACGCAGTATTTT	CASSTGLAVLTADTQYF
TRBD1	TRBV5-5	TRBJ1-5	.	TGTGCCAGCAGCTTGGGAACACAGGGGACCCAGCATTTT	CASSLGTQGTQHF
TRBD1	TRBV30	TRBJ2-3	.	TGTGCCTGGAGGCTGGGACAGGGGGCGACAGATACGCAGTATTTT	CAWRLGQGATDTQYF
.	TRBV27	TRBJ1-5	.	TGTGCCAGCAGACCCGGGACACAGGCCCAGCCCCAGCATTTT	CASRPGTQAQPQHF
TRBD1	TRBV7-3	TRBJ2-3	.	TGTGCCAGCAGCCCGACAGGGGATAAGACAGATACGCAGTATTTT	CASSPTGDKTDTQYF
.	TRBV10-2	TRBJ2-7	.	TGCGCCAGCAGTGAGTCGCGGGGGCTATACGAGCAGTACTTC	CASSESRGLYEQYF
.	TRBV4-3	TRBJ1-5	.	TGCGCCAGCAGCCAAGATTACAGGAGGCAGCCCCAGCATTTT	CASSQDYRRQPQHF
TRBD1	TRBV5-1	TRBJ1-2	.	TGCGCCAGCAGCCCGGGACAGAGCCCTTACTATGGCTACACCTTC	CASSPGQSPYYGYTF
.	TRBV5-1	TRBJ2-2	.	TGCGCCAGCAGCTTGGTCAGGGACCGATTTGATTGGACCGGGGAGCTGTTTTTT	CASSLVRDRFDWTGELFF
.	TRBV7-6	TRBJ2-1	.	TGTGCCAGCAGCTTATCGACCCTCGTCTCCAATGAGCAGTTCTTC	CASSLSTLVSNEQFF
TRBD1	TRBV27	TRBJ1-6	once	TGTGCCAGCAGTTTACAGTGGACAGGGGAGGCCTCCTACTATAATTCACCCCTCCACTTT	CASSLQWTGEASYYNSPLHF
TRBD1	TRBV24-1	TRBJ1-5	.	TGTGCCACCAGTGACGGGACAGAGGATCAGCCCCAGCATTTT	CATSDGTEDQPQHF
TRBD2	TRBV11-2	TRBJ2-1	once	TGTGCCAGCAGCTTCGGACTAGCCCAAATACAGTTCTTC	CASSFGLAQIQFF
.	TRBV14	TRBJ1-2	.	TGTGCCAGCAGCCAAGAAGGGATTTACTATGGCTACACCTTC	CASSQEGIYYGYTF
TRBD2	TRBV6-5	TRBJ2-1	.	TGTGCCAGCAGTCCTTTAGCGGGGGGCAAGAATGAGCAGTTCTTC	CASSPLAGGKNEQFF
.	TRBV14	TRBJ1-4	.	TGTGCCAGCAGCTTCCGACCAATTACAACTAATGAAAAACTGTTTTTT	CASSFRPITTNEKLFF
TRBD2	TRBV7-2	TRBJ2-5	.	TGTGCCAGCAGCGTAATGACTAGCGGGGGCCCCTCCCAAGAGACCCAGTACTTC	CASSVMTSGGPSQETQYF
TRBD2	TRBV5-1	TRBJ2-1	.	TGCGCCAGCAGCTTGGGGCTAGCGGGAGGGCCAATTTACAATGAGCAGTTCTTC	CASSLGLAGGPIYNEQFF